This T cell receptor (beta chain) was identified in a study of beta chain features in type 1 diabetes. This clone has just a few counts. Its specificity is unknown. Via CD45RO/CCR7/CD25/CD127/CD95/CD27, cells of the CD4+ naive, central memory, regulatory and stem cell-like memory subsets were sorted. The investigators reverse transcribed all of the isolated RNA, so they sequenced expressed TCRB transcripts. Generated by immunoSEQ multiplex PCR, the TCRdb table keeps only in-frame clones and is missing some. The repertoire consists of 630,000 or so clones, with over 11% occurring once and the leading ten covering less than 0.04%. Notes on the study in general: cDNA-based reads could over-represent cells with high TCR expression. People with Type 1 diabetes carried modestly yet significantly shorter TCRB CDR3s in all four CD4+ subsets. These data did not resolve whether HLA type affects TCRB rearrangement.

V dropped 3 bases and J dropped 8 bases, with 14 bases sitting between them. The CDR3 consists of 14 residues. Per the germline V gene, CDR1 is SGHRS and CDR2 is YFSETQ. V gene TRBV5-1 combines with J gene TRBJ1-4; unclear D gene. The sequenced sample consisted of naive CD4+ T cells from blood. The sequence was collected from a man between 18 and 35 years old with type 1 diabetes. The CDR3 DNA sequence: TGCGCCAGCAGCTCCCGACCCGCGGGGGAAAAACTGTTTTTT. Residues: CASSSRPAGEKLFF. The full variable domain, its missing parts supplied by reference TRBV5-1 and TRBJ1-4, is KAGVTQTPRYLIKTRGQQVTLSCSPISGHRSVSWYQQTPGQGLQFLFEYFSETQRNKGNFPGRFSGRQFSNSRSEMNVSTLELGDSALYLCASSSRPAGEKLFFGSGTQLSVL.